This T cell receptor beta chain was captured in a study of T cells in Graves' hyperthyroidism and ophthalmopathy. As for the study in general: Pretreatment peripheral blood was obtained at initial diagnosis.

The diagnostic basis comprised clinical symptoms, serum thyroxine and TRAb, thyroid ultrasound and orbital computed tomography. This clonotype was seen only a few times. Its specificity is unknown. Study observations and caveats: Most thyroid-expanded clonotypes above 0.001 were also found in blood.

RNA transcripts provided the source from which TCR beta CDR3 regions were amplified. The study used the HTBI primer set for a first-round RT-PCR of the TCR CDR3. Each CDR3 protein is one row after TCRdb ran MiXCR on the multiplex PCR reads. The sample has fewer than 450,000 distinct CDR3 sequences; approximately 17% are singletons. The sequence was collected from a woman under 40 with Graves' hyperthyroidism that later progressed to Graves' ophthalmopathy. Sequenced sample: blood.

The CDR3 is CASSPRAPVWDLGNQPQHF. CDR3 DNA sequence: TGTGCCAGCTCACCAAGGGCCCCGGTTTGGGATCTGGGCAATCAGCCCCAGCATTTT. This sequence joins TRBV18 and TRBJ1-5; D gene unclear. The CDR3 extends over 19 amino acids. V dropped 2 bases and J dropped 2 bases, with 22 bases sitting between them. Looked up from germline, CDR1 is KGHSH and CDR2 is LQKENI.